The 20 T cell receptor beta chains reported below all come from one sample, sequenced in a study of T-cell reconstitution after alpha-beta-depleted transplantation in children. Unique molecular identifiers were used to barcode this TCRbeta library. TCRdb processed the PCR reads anew with MiXCR; each CDR3 protein has one entry. The table lists about 90,000 distinct CDR3 sequences, roughly a sixth of them singletons, with about 20% in the top ten. This specimen was PBMCs, mostly from graft donor cells, taken 180 days after TCRalphabeta/CD19-depleted stem cell transplant. These receptors all stem from a male patient aged 2-9 years who had a stem cell transplant for acute lymphoblastic leukemia, so the T cells may come from the graft donor.

V usage is TRBV4-3 and J usage is TRBJ2-5; 12 nucleotides align to TRBD2. The length of the CDR3 is 17 residues. V was clipped by 0 bases and J by 7 bases; unmatched bases: 9. Germline lookup yields CDR1 LGHNA and CDR2 YSLEER. In DNA, the CDR3 is TGCGCCAGCAGCCAAGATTTTGCTAGCGGGGGGGCTCGGACCCAGTACTTC. Translation: CASSQDFASGGARTQYF.

The genes are TRBV27 and TRBJ1-3; TRBD1 might be the D (6 bases). Germline V lookup: CDR1 MNHEY, CDR2 SMNVEV (reference sequence). V was pared by 6 bases and J by 0 bases, with 15 bases between. This CDR3 has 16 residues. This chain's CDR3 is CASSQRQDLSGNTIYF. CDR3 in DNA: TGTGCCAGCAGCCAGAGACAGGACCTCTCTGGAAACACCATATATTTT.

This rearrangement joins TRBV20-1 to TRBJ1-5; 7 bases agree with TRBD1. J gave up 0 bases and V 4 bases, and 12 bases lay outside the gene matches. This CDR3 has 17 residues. Germline-derived CDR1 and CDR2 are DFQATT and SNEGSKA (reference sequence). The CDR3 is CSAKWGPGTASNQPQHF. The CDR3 DNA follows: TGCAGTGCTAAATGGGGTCCAGGGACAGCTAGCAATCAGCCCCAGCATTTT.

The rearrangement links TRBV5-1 to TRBJ1-2, with 7 bases fitting TRBD1. V was clipped by 0 bases and J by 1 base; unmatched bases: 6. The CDR3 loop spans 16 amino acids. Germline CDR1 reads SGHRS; CDR2 reads YFSETQ. The CDR3 DNA reads TGCGCCAGCAGCTTGGGGGGGACAGCTTTTAACTATGGCTACACCTTC. It specifies CASSLGGTAFNYGYTF.

J is TRBJ2-7 and V is TRBV29-1, with TRBD1 as a possible D gene (6 bases). V dropped 6 bases and J dropped 5 bases, with 14 bases sitting between them. Germline-derived CDR1 and CDR2 are SQVTM and ANQGSEA. This CDR3 region has 12 residues. The CDR3 DNA reads TGCAGCGTCCCAGGGGTCCTGAACGAGCAGTACTTC. Protein product: CSVPGVLNEQYF.

This sequence joins TRBV6-2 or TRBV6-3 and TRBJ2-1; weak D call: TRBD1 (5 bases). The CDR3 is made up of 15 amino acids. Trimming removed 0 bases at V and 10 bases at J, with 16 bases between. Germline V gives CDR1 MNHEY, CDR2 SVGEGT. For the CDR3, the DNA is TGTGCCAGCAGTTACTCAATTAAGGGGTACGGGGAGCAGTTCTTC. Protein: CASSYSIKGYGEQFF.

This clonotype turned up a few times. The rearrangement links TRBV10-1 to TRBJ2-7, with D unresolved. Germline lookup yields CDR1 WNHNN and CDR2 SYGVQD (reference sequence). The CDR3 has 12 residues. V was shortened by 6 bases and J by 0 bases, with 6 bases between the two germline ends. The CDR3 spells CASSLTSYEQYF. The CDR3 region has the DNA TGCGCCAGCAGCCTGACCTCCTACGAGCAGTACTTC.

The rearrangement links TRBV12-3 or TRBV12-4 to TRBJ2-7, with D perhaps TRBD2 (5 bases). CDR3 length: 14 residues. Trimming took 7 bases from V and 3 from J, leaving 16 bases between them. The CDR3 sequence is CASTEETRGYEQYF. For the CDR3, the DNA is TGTGCCAGCACCGAGGAAACCCGGGGCTACGAGCAGTACTTC.

The V and J genes are TRBV25-1 and TRBJ2-5, with D uncertain. The length of the CDR3 is 10 residues. Germline CDR1 MGHDK, CDR2 SYGVNS. V was pared by 8 bases and J by 5 bases, with 6 bases between. The CDR3 region is CASWWETQYF. The CDR3 DNA sequence: TGTGCCAGCTGGTGGGAGACCCAGTACTTC.

The genes are TRBV20-1 and TRBJ2-5; D gene uncertain. Per germline, CDR1 DFQATT and CDR2 SNEGSKA (reference sequence). V was clipped by 0 bases and J by 4 bases, with 3 bases between them. The CDR3 contains 11 residues. The CDR3 reads CSAREGETQYF. CDR3 in DNA: TGCAGTGCTAGAGAAGGAGAGACCCAGTACTTC.

The rearrangement joins TRBV9 to TRBJ2-3; no clear D. This CDR3 comprises 12 residues. V was clipped by 4 bases and J by 7 bases, with 10 bases between them. Germline V gene data show CDR1 as SGDLS and CDR2 as YYNGEE. CDR3 nucleotide sequence: TGTGCCAGCAGCATGGACGATTATACGCAGTATTTT. It specifies CASSMDDYTQYF.

The J gene is TRBJ2-3, the V gene TRBV20-1; 10 bases agree with TRBD2. V dropped 1 base and J dropped 0; count of bases not matched to a gene: 4. CDR1 and CDR2 from the germline V gene are DFQATT and SNEGSKA (reference sequence). The CDR3 is 16 amino acids. CDR3 in DNA: TGCAGTGCTAGAGGGACTAGCGGTGCTAGCACAGATACGCAGTATTTT. Its translation is CSARGTSGASTDTQYF.

This chain connects TRBV20-1 to TRBJ2-1; possibly TRBD1 for D (6 bases). Deletions cut 0 bases from V and 2 bases from J, with 17 bases between. The CDR3 is 17 amino acids. The germline V gene has CDR1 DFQATT and CDR2 SNEGSKA (reference sequence). The CDR3 DNA reads as TGCAGTGCTAGAGATGTGGGTGGGGGCTCCACCTACAATGAGCAGTTCTTC. The encoded protein is CSARDVGGGSTYNEQFF.

This clonotype was recorded a few times. This rearrangement joins TRBV6-4 to TRBJ2-3; D unclear. The germline gives CDR1 MRHNA, CDR2 SNTAGT. Trimming took off 2 bases at V and 3 bases at J, with 0 bases between the two ends. This CDR3 has 11 residues. The CDR3 sequence is CASSDTDTQYF. The CDR3 nucleotides read TGTGCCAGCAGTGACACAGATACGCAGTATTTT.

The sample holds a few counts of this clonotype. The genes are TRBV2 and TRBJ2-2; no clear D gene. The CDR3 totals 15 residues. Germline CDR1 reads SNHLY; CDR2 reads FYNNEI. The V gene lost 7 bases and the J gene lost 0 bases, with 12 bases spanning the gap. The CDR3 is CASISYSTNTGELFF. Written as DNA, the CDR3 is TGTGCCAGCATATCGTACTCTACGAACACCGGGGAGCTGTTTTTT.

This clonotype was detected ten times or more. The rearrangement links TRBV5-6 to TRBJ1-5; no definite D call. CDR3 length: 15 amino acids. CDR1 SGHDT and CDR2 YYEEEE come from the germline V gene. V lost 0 bases to trimming and J lost 3 bases, with 10 bases between them. The CDR3 reads CASSLGGYLNQPQHF. The CDR3 bases are TGTGCCAGCAGCTTGGGCGGATATCTCAATCAGCCCCAGCATTTT.

The sample holds many counts of this clonotype. V usage is TRBV7-6 and J usage is TRBJ1-2, with D tentatively TRBD1 (5 bases). Germline CDR1 and CDR2: SGHVS and FNYEAQ. The CDR3 covers 14 residues. V was clipped by 1 base and J by 7 bases, with 13 bases between them. The CDR3 coding sequence is TGTGCCAGCAGCTTAGATACCAGGGCAGGTGGCTACACCTTC. Protein product: CASSLDTRAGGYTF. The full variable domain, its missing parts supplied by reference TRBV7-6 and TRBJ1-2, is GAGVSQSPRYKVTKRGQDVALRCDPISGHVSLYWYRQALGQGPEFLTYFNYEAQQDKSGLPNDRFSAERPEGSISTLTIQRTEQRDSAMYRCASSLDTRAGGYTFGSGTRLTVV.

This clonotype was seen at least ten times. Here the CDR3 reads CSARVGVGSNQPQHF. CDR3 sequence (DNA): TGCAGTGCTAGAGTTGGGGTAGGTAGCAATCAGCCCCAGCATTTT. The V and J genes are TRBV20-1 and TRBJ1-5; D is unclear. The CDR3 runs to 15 residues. CDR1 is DFQATT and CDR2 is SNEGSKA in the germline V gene (reference sequence). Trimming took 1 base from V and 0 from J, leaving 10 bases between them.

The chain couples TRBV10-3 to TRBJ2-2, with unresolved D. V lost 4 bases and J lost 7, with 13 bases in between. The CDR3 contains 14 residues. CDR1 and CDR2 from the germline V gene are ENHRY and SYGVKD. The CDR3 coding sequence is TGTGCCATCAGTGGGGCCCCTATCGTCGGGGAGCTGTTTTTT. It codes for CAISGAPIVGELFF.

This clonotype was recorded a few times. The DNA of the CDR3 is TGCAGCCCCGACCTCTATGGCTACACCTTC. Amino acids: CSPDLYGYTF. The chain combines TRBV29-1 with TRBJ1-2; D unresolved. Trimming shortened V by 8 bases and J by 4 bases, and 8 bases separated the two germline ends. The CDR3 spans 10 residues. The V gene's germline CDR1 is SQVTM and CDR2 ANQGSEA.